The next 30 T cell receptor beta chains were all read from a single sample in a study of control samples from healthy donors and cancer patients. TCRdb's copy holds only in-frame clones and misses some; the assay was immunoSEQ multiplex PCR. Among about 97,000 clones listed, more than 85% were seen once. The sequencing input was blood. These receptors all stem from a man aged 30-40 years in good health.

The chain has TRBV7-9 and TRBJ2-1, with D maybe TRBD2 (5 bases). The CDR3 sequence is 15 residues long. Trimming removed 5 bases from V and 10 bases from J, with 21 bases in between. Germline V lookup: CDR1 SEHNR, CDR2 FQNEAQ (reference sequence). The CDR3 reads CASSHPPPREYEQFF. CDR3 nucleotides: TGTGCCAGCAGCCACCCTCCGCCGAGGGAGTACGAGCAGTTCTTC.

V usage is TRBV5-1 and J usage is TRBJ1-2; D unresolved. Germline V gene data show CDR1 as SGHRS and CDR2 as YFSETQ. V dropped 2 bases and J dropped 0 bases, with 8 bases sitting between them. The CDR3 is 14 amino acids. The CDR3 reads CASSFGQANYGYTF. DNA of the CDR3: TGCGCCAGCAGCTTTGGGCAGGCTAACTATGGCTACACCTTC.

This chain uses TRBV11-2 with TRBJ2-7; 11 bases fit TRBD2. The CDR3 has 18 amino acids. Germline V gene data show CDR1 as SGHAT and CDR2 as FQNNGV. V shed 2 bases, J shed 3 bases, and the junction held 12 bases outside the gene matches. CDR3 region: CASSLIVSGRAMGYEQYF. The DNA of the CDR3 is TGTGCCAGCAGCTTAATCGTTAGCGGGAGGGCCATGGGCTACGAGCAGTACTTC.

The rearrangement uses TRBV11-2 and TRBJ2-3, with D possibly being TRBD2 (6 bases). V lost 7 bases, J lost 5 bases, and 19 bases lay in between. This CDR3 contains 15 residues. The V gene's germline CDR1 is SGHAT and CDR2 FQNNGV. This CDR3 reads CASKRISGLGDTQYF. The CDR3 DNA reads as TGTGCCAGCAAAAGGATTAGCGGCCTTGGAGATACGCAGTATTTT.

Here the CDR3 DNA reads TGCGCCAGCAGCTTGGCCTACAGGGGTGGGTCCACTGAAGCTTTCTTT. Translation: CASSLAYRGGSTEAFF. This chain joins TRBV5-1 and TRBJ1-1; TRBD1 agrees at 7 bases. Germline V gene sequence: CDR1 SGHRS, CDR2 YFSETQ. The CDR3 length is 16 residues. Germline trimming cut 0 bases from V and 4 bases from J; bases unmatched to any gene: 9.

This CDR3 is CASSRDRAETQYF. In DNA, the CDR3 is TGTGCCAGCAGCCGAGACAGGGCGGAGACCCAGTACTTC. The J gene is TRBJ2-5, the V gene TRBV11-3; 7 bases agree with TRBD1. Germline V gene sequence: CDR1 SGHNT, CDR2 YENEEA. The length of the CDR3 is 13 residues. V lost 5 bases to trimming and J lost 5 bases; unmatched junction nucleotides: 5.

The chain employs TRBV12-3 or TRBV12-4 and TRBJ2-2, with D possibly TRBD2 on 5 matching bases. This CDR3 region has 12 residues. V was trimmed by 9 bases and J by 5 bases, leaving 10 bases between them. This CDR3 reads CASVRGTGELFF. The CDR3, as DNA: TGTGCCAGTGTCCGGGGAACCGGGGAGCTGTTTTTT.

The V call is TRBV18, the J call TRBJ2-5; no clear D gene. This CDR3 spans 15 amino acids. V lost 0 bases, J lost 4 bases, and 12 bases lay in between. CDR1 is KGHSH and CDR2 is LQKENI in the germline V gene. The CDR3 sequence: CASSPPGQLAETQYF. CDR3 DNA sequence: TGTGCCAGCTCACCACCGGGTCAATTGGCAGAGACCCAGTACTTC. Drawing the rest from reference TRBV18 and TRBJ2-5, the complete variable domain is NAGVMQNPRHLVRRRGQEARLRCSPMKGHSHVYWYRQLPEEGLKFMVYLQKENIIDESGMPKERFSAEFPKEGPSILRIQQVVRGDSAAYFCASSPPGQLAETQYFGPGTRLLVL.

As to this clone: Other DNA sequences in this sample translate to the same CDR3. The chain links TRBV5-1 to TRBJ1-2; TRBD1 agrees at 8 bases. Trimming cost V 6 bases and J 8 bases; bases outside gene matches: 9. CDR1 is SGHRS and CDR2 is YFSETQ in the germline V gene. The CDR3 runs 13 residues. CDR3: CASIGGQGGGYTF. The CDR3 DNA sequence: TGCGCCAGCATTGGAGGACAGGGTGGGGGCTACACCTTC.

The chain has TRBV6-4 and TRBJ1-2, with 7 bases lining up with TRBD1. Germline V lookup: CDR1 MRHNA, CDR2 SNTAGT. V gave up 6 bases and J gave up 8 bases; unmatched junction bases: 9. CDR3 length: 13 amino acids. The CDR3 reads CASSSSGGYGYTF. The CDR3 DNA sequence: TGTGCCAGCAGCAGCTCAGGGGGGTACGGCTACACCTTC.

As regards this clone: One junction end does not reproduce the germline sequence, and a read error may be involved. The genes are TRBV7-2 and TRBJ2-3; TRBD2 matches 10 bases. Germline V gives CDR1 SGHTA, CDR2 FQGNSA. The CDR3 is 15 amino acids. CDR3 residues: CASSLAGVGQDTQYF. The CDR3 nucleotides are TGTGCCAGCAGCCTAGCGGGAGTGGGCCAAGATACGCAGTATTTT.

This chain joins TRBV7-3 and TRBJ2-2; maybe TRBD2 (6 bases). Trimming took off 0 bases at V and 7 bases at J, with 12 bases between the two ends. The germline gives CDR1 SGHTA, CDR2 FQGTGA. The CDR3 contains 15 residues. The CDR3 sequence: CASSLTVSGVGELFF. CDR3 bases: TGTGCCAGCAGCTTAACGGTGTCGGGGGTCGGGGAGCTGTTTTTT.

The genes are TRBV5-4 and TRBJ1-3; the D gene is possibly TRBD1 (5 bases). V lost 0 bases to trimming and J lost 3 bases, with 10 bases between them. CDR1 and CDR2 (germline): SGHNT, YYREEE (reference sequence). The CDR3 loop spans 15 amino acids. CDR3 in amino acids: CASSLVGAHGNTIYF. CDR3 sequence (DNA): TGTGCCAGCAGCTTGGTAGGGGCCCATGGAAACACCATATATTTT.

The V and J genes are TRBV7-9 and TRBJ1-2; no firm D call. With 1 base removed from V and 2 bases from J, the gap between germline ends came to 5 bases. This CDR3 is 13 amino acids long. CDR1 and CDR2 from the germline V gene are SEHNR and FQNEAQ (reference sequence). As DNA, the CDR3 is TGTGCCAGCAGCTTAGAGTACAACTATGGCTACACCTTC. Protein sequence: CASSLEYNYGYTF.

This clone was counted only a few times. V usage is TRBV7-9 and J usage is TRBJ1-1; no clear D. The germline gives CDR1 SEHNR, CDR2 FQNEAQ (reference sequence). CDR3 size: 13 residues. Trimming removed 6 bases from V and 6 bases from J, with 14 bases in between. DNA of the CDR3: TGTGCCAGCAGACGGACTTTGGAGGCTGAAGCTTTCTTT. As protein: CASRRTLEAEAFF. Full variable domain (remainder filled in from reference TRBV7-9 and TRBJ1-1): DTGVSQNPRHKITKRGQNVTFRCDPISEHNRLYWYRQTLGQGPEFLTYFQNEAQLEKSRLLSDRFSAERPKGSFSTLEIQRTEQGDSAMYLCASRRTLEAEAFFGQGTRLTVV.

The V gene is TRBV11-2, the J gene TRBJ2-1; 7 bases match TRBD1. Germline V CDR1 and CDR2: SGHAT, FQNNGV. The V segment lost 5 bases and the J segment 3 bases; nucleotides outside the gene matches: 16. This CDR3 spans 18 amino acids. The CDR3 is CASSGVGDRYYHYNEQFF. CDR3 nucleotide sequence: TGTGCCAGCAGCGGGGTGGGGGACAGATATTATCACTACAATGAGCAGTTCTTC.

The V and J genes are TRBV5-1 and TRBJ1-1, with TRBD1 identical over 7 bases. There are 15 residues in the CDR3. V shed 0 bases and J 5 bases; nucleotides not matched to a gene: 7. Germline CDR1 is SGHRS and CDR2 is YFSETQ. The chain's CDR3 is CASSLGRGLSTEAFF. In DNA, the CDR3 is TGCGCCAGCAGCTTGGGGAGGGGGCTAAGTACTGAAGCTTTCTTT. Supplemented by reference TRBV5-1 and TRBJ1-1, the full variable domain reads KAGVTQTPRYLIKTRGQQVTLSCSPISGHRSVSWYQQTPGQGLQFLFEYFSETQRNKGNFPGRFSGRQFSNSRSEMNVSTLELGDSALYLCASSLGRGLSTEAFFGQGTRLTVV.

The CDR3 spells CASSPGQGATNEKLFF. The CDR3 nucleotides are TGTGCCAGCAGTCCAGGACAGGGGGCAACTAATGAAAAACTGTTTTTT. V and J are TRBV27 and TRBJ1-4, with TRBD1 identical over 10 bases. After removal of 5 bases from V and 0 bases from J, the junction contained 3 bases not matched to a gene. The V gene's germline CDR1 is MNHEY and CDR2 SMNVEV (reference sequence). There are 16 residues in the CDR3.

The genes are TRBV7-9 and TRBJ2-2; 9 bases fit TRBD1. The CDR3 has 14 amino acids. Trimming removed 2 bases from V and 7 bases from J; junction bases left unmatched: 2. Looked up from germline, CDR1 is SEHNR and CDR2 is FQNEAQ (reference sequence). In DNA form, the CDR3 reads TGTGCCAGCAGCTTATTGACAGGGGGCGGGGAGCTGTTTTTT. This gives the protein CASSLLTGGGELFF.

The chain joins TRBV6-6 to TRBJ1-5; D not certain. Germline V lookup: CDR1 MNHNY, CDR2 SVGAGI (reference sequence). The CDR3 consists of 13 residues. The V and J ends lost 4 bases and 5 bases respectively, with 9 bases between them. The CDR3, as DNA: TGTGCCAGCAGTTTCGCGGTTTATCAGCCCCAGCATTTT. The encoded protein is CASSFAVYQPQHF.

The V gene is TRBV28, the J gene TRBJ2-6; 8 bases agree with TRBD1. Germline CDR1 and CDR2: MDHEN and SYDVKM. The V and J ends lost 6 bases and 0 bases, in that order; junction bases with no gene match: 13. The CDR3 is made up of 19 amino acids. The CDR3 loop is CASSGQGRNLVSGANVLTF. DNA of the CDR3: TGTGCCAGCAGCGGACAGGGCCGCAACCTCGTCTCTGGGGCCAACGTCCTGACTTTC.

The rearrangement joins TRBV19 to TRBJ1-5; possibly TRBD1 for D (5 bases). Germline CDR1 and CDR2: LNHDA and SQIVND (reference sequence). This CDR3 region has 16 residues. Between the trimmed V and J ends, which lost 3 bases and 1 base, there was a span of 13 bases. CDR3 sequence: CASSMKGTGSNQPQHF. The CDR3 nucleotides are TGTGCCAGTAGTATGAAAGGCACAGGCAGCAATCAGCCCCAGCATTTT.

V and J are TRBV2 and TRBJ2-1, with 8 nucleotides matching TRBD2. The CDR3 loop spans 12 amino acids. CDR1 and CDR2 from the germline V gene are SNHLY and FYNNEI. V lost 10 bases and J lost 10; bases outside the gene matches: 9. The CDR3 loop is CATTGTRNEQFF. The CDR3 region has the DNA TGTGCCACTACTGGGACTAGAAACGAGCAGTTCTTC.

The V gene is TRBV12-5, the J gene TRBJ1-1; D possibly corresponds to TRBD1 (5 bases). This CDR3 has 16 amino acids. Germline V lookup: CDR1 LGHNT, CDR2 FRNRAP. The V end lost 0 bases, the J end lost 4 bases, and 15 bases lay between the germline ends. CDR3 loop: CASGLVVAEGSTEAFF. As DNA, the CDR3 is TGTGCTAGTGGTTTGGTCGTCGCGGAGGGGAGCACTGAAGCTTTCTTT.

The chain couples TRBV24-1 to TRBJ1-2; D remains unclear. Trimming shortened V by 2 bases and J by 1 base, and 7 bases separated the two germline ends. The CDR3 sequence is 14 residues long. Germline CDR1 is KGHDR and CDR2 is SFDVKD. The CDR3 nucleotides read TGTGCCACCAGTGATTCCAGGATTAACTATGGCTACACCTTC. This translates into CATSDSRINYGYTF.

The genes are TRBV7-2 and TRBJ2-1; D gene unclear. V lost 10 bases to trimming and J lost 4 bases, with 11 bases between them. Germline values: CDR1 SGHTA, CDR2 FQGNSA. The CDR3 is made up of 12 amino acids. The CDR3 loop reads CAIARIYNEQFF. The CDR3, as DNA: TGTGCCATTGCCCGGATTTACAATGAGCAGTTCTTC.

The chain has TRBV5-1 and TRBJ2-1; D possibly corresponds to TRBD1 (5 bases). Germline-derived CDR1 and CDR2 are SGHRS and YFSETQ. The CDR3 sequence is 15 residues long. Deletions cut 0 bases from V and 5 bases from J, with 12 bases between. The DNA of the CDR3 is TGCGCCAGCAGCTTGGCCCCAGGGCCGAACAATGAGCAGTTCTTC. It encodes CASSLAPGPNNEQFF.

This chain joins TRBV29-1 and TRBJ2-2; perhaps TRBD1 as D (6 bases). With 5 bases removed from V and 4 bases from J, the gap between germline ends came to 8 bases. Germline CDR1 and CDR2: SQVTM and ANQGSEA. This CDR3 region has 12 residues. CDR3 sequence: CSVYRVTGELFF. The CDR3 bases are TGCAGCGTTTACAGGGTCACCGGGGAGCTGTTTTTT.

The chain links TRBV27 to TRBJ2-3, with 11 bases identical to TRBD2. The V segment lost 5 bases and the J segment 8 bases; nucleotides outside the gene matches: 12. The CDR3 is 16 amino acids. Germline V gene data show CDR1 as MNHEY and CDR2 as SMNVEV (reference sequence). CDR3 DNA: TGTGCCAGCAGTCCGAAGACTAGCGGGGAGCTGCGTACGCAGTATTTT. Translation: CASSPKTSGELRTQYF.

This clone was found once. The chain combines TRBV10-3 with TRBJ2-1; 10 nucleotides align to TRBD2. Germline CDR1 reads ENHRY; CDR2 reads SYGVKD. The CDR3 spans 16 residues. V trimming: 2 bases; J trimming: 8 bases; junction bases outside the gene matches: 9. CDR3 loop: CAISEPGTSAVDEQFF. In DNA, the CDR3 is TGTGCCATCAGTGAGCCCGGGACTAGCGCTGTAGATGAGCAGTTCTTC.